This T cell receptor (beta chain) was sequenced for a study of control samples from healthy donors and cancer patients. Here immunoSEQ multiplex PCR was the method, and the copy in TCRdb shows in-frame clones only, minus some. The data show around 100,000 clones, roughly 87% seen once. What was sequenced was blood. This receptor was taken from a woman aged 45-65 years in good health.

CDR3 sequence reads: CAWSSSGLGTDTQYF. CDR3 coding DNA: TGTGCCTGGAGTTCCAGTGGTTTGGGGACAGATACGCAGTATTTT. The V gene is TRBV30, the J gene TRBJ2-3; D uncertain. Deletions cut 2 bases from V and 3 bases from J, with 15 bases between. The CDR3 loop spans 15 amino acids. From germline, CDR1 is GTSNPN and CDR2 SVGIG (reference sequence).